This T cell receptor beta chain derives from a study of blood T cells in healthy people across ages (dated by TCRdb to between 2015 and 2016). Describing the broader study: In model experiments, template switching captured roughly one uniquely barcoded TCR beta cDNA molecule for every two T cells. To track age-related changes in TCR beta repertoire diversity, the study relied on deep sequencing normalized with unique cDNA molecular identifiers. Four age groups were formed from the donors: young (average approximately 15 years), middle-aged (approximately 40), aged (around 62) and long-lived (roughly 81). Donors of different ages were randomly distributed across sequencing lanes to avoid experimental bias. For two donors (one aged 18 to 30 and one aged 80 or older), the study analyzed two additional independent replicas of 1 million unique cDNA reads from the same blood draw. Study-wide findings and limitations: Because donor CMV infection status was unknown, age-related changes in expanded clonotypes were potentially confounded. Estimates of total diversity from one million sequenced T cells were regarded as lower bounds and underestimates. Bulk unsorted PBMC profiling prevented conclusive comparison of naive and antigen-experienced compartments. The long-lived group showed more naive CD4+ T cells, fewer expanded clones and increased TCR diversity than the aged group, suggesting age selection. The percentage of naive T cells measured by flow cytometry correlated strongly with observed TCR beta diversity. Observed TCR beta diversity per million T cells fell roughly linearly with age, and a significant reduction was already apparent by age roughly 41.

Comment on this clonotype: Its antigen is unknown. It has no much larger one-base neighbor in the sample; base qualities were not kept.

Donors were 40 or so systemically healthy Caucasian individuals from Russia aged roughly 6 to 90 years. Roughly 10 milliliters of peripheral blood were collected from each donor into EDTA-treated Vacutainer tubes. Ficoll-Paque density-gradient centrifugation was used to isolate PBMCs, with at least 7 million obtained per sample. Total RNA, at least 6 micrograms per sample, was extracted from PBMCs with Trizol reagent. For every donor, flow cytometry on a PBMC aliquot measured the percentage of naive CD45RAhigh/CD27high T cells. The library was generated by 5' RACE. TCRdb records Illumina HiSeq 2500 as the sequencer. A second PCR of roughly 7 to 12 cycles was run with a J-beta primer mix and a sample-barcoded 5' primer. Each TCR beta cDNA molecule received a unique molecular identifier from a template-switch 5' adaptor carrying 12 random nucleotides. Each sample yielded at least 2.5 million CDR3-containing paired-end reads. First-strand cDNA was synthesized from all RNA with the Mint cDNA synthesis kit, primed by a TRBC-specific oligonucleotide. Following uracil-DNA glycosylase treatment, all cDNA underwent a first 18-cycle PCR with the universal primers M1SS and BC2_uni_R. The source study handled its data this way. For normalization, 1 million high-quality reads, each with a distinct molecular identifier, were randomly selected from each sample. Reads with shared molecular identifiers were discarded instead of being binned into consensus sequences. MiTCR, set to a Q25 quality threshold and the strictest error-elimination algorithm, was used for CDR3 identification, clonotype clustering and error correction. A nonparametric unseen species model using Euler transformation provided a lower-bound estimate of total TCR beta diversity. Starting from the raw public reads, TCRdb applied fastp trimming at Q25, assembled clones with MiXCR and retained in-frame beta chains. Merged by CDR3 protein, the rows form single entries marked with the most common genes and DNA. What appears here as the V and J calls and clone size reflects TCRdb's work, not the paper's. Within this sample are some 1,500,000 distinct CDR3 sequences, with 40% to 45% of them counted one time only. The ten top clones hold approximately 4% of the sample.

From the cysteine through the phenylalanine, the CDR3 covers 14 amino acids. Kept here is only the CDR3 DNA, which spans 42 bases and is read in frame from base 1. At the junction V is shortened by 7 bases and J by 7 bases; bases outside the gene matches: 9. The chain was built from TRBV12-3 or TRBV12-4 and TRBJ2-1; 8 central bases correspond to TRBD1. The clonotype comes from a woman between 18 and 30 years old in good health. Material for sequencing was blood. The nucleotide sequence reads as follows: TGTGCCAGCACCCTGGCCCAGGGGGCTAATGAGCAGTTCTTC. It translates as CASTLAQGANEQFF.